The rows below give T cell receptor beta chains drawn from one sample of a study of OX40 agonist ivuxolimab in advanced cancers. The data were produced by immunoSEQ multiplex PCR, yet TCRdb's version contains in-frame clones alone and is incomplete. Of about 55,000 clones in the sample, roughly 88% were seen once. This sample comprised CD4+ or CD8+ T cells sorted from blood, obtained in a trial of the OX40 agonist ivuxolimab. Every receptor here comes from an adult with an advanced solid tumor such as melanoma, head and neck, liver or kidney cancer. CDR3s include the opening cysteine and the closing phenylalanine or tryptophan. Each record gives: V gene, CDR3 protein.

v_call: TRBV6-1; cdr3_aa: CASGSYTEAFF
v_call: TRBV19; cdr3_aa: CASRATGRQGTNEKLFF
v_call: TRBV7-8; cdr3_aa: CASSLAFFGTSGKSLAQYF
v_call: TRBV6-1; cdr3_aa: CASSEQGGQQETQYF
v_call: TRBV30; cdr3_aa: CAWAQGNYGYTF
v_call: TRBV10-3; cdr3_aa: CAIGASNEQFF
v_call: TRBV6-5; cdr3_aa: CASRTGGGGNQPQHF
v_call: TRBV19; cdr3_aa: CASTRQGAEKLFF
v_call: TRBV18; cdr3_aa: CASSPEPRGTIYF
v_call: TRBV27; cdr3_aa: CASSTKAATNEKLFF
v_call: TRBV19; cdr3_aa: CASSIGVGRATEQFF
v_call: TRBV5-1; cdr3_aa: CASSFTGAMNTEAFF
v_call: TRBV7-3; cdr3_aa: CASSLGTALTDTQYF
v_call: TRBV9; cdr3_aa: CASSVLAGGTGELFF
v_call: TRBV10-3; cdr3_aa: CAISLESNQPQHF
v_call: TRBV2; cdr3_aa: CASSPDTPGGYTF
v_call: TRBV6-5; cdr3_aa: CASSRRQANYGYTF
v_call: TRBV6-5; cdr3_aa: CASRDGSTNYGYTF
v_call: TRBV6-5; cdr3_aa: CASSSTGGFTGELFF
v_call: TRBV27; cdr3_aa: CASSSRLAGGPQETQYF
v_call: TRBV2; cdr3_aa: CASSVEGVGEQFF
v_call: TRBV27; cdr3_aa: CASSFGRGSGYTF
v_call: TRBV11-2; cdr3_aa: CASSLDRRGVSFF
v_call: TRBV28; cdr3_aa: CASRIQIGELFF
v_call: TRBV14; cdr3_aa: CASSQVNYGYTF
v_call: TRBV6-1; cdr3_aa: CASSGDREGTEAFF
v_call: TRBV2; cdr3_aa: CASSAPRGQANQPQHF
v_call: TRBV11-3; cdr3_aa: CASSLGSGQGVRANVLTF
v_call: TRBV11-2; cdr3_aa: CASSLNPRVGEKLFF
v_call: TRBV30; cdr3_aa: CAWSLGQAQGYTF
v_call: TRBV6-4; cdr3_aa: CASSDSDRGTGYTF
v_call: TRBV6-5; cdr3_aa: CASSYSGLQMNTEAFF
v_call: TRBV5-1; cdr3_aa: CASSLVPADSGNTIYF
v_call: TRBV7-9; cdr3_aa: CASSLDRRVPPPDTQYF
v_call: TRBV11-2; cdr3_aa: CASSPITGGFNYGYTF
v_call: TRBV6-1; cdr3_aa: CASSDLRGGSSGNTIYF
v_call: TRBV2; cdr3_aa: CASSQNSGGLSTGELFF
v_call: TRBV7-3; cdr3_aa: CASSFQGGETQYF
v_call: TRBV11-2; cdr3_aa: CASSRDFYEQYF
v_call: TRBV28; cdr3_aa: CASSFSTGGNEKLFF
v_call: TRBV5-6; cdr3_aa: CASSQGNQPQHF
v_call: TRBV5-1; cdr3_aa: CASSLAGTVNQPQHF
v_call: TRBV29-1; cdr3_aa: CSVWTSGRYNEQFF
v_call: TRBV9; cdr3_aa: CASSPSLQGLDEKLFF
v_call: TRBV6-1; cdr3_aa: CASSEEAGYGYTF
v_call: TRBV2; cdr3_aa: CASSERQGVWPQHF
v_call: TRBV29-1; cdr3_aa: CSVSRTTNYGYTF
v_call: TRBV6-5; cdr3_aa: CATRTPGNYGYTF
v_call: TRBV10-3; cdr3_aa: CAISGSASGVYNEQFF
v_call: TRBV7-9; cdr3_aa: CASSFRDRHTDTQYF
v_call: TRBV7-2; cdr3_aa: CASSLAGVGYTGELLF
v_call: TRBV18; cdr3_aa: CASSPGRDEKLFF